This TCR beta chain comes out of a study of cytomegalovirus exposure and HLA in healthy donors (dated by TCRdb to about 2017). At the level of the whole study: An earlier analysis of roughly 500 of the donors reported 250 to 350 Gb of sequence data and 117 million unique TCR beta sequences from approximately 180 million T cells. About 280 gigabases of sequencing data and around 90 million unique TCR sequences made up an early release that covered approximately 650 HLA-typed donors. Among the roughly 430 genotyped donors, more than 70% belonged to the genetic ancestry cluster associated with self-reported Caucasian donors. The study was designed to test whether signatures of past pathogen exposure could be identified by cataloging public T cell receptors. The study used immunosequencing to profile the T cell repertoires of more than 650 subjects and linked those repertoires to cytomegalovirus serostatus. Along with the approximately 650-subject first cohort, a separate validation cohort of over a hundred different subjects was used. To predict cytomegalovirus infection status, the study brought together high-throughput TCR immunosequencing, statistical association of individual TCRs with disease status, and machine learning. A later analysis re-examined previously published TCR beta repertoires from just over 650 donors and added high-resolution HLA genotyping to investigate patterns of TCR occurrence. In the later analysis, no new phenotypic data were used to find candidate immune exposures; instead, reliance was placed on TCR beta sequences and their occurrence across donors. An earlier analysis of nearly 600 of the donors applied high-throughput TCR beta sequencing to assess whether each TCR beta V gene segment acted as functional or pseudogenic. Donor age, sex, ethnicity and CMV serostatus were compiled together with the repertoire data. In a later genetic analysis, genome-wide SNP genotypes for 398 of the 666 donors were used, and that subset was treated as a discovery cohort. Every repertoire in the discovery cohort had been generated on one and the same sequencing platform. HLA typing included class I and class II loci at four-digit resolution. The number of typed donors differed by locus: about 629-630 for A, B, C, DRB1 and DQB1; approximately 520 for DQA1; 600 to 610 for DPA1; and around 490 for DPB1. Several DR-DQ haplotypes were treated as single units for association and clustering because of strong linkage in the cohort. Among around 400 genotyped donors of the cohort, an average of about 220,000 unique TCR beta nucleotide sequences was sequenced per donor, of which roughly 17% were non-productive. Results the study describes overall, beyond this receptor: Only TCR beta chains were sequenced in this cohort, and the absence of alpha or paired-chain data limited detectable features. The study gave a list of under 200 TCR beta chains associated with cytomegalovirus. A later analysis found that TCR association rates varied across HLA loci, with DRB1 alleles showing the most associated TCRs and HLA-C alleles the fewest. Correlated functional status among segregating V segments might be attributable to linkage disequilibrium, but an unknown experimental factor could not be ruled out. A further reported finding was that TCR beta sequences accurately predicted the HLA-A and HLA-B alleles for most subjects in the first cohort. An association between a missense DCLRE1C variant and V-gene and J-gene trimming of TCR beta chains was found in a later genetic analysis and replicated in an independent cohort. In an earlier analysis of 587 of the donors, most TCR beta V segments appeared in productive rearrangements about 90% or about 30% of the time, broadly matching IMGT annotations. In a later analysis, around 17,000 TCR beta sequences were associated with specific HLA alleles at a false discovery rate of 0.05. For the cohort, immune exposure information was limited to CMV serostatus. A later genetic analysis reported fewer N-insertions in productive TCRs among donors in an Asian-associated ancestry cluster than the roughly 700-donor mean. A group of highly shared sequence variants was considered likely to be a technical artifact of the sequencing pipeline. Because HLA typing was unavailable for some donors at each locus, only the typed subset was used in association tests. When HLA alleles, especially DR and DQ, strongly co-occurred, attributing TCR associations to individual alleles was difficult. Compared with equally common non-associated chains, HLA-associated TCR beta chains in a later analysis were more clonally expanded and had lower generation probabilities. Most TCR sequences were observed very rarely across donors, whereas some public TCRs were present in many individuals. According to the authors, the approach could potentially be generalized to other disease states and immunological phenotypes. In a later analysis, several top co-occurrence clusters were reported to appear linked to parvovirus B19, influenza, CMV and Epstein-Barr virus. Seventeen rarely observed V segments, including chromosome 9 orphons, were excluded from the earlier analysis of about 500 of the donors because counts were too low. Presence/absence analyses assumed roughly uniform sequencing depth across donors, an assumption that may not hold. In vitro tests confirmed that a few of the cytomegalovirus-associated TCR beta chains recognize cytomegalovirus antigens. In both the original and validation cohorts, the classifier was reported to diagnose cytomegalovirus status with high specificity and sensitivity. Some IMGT-functional V segments, including TRBV6-2 and TRBV6-3, could not be told apart with the 87-base-pair reads, so those segments were excluded. According to a later analysis, most CMV-associated TCR beta chains appeared to be HLA-restricted, and the HLA associations seemed to be driven largely by CMV exposure.

The library relied on the immunoSEQ multiplex PCR assay. A mixture of 60 forward primers for TCR Vbeta segments and 13 reverse primers for TCR Jbeta segments was used in the multiplex PCR. Amplification of the CDR3 region of rearranged TCR beta genes was performed with a multiplex PCR assay on genomic DNA. The amplified TCR beta libraries were sequenced on the Illumina HiSeq System as 87-base-pair reads. The study's processing was this. A later analysis counted approximately 76 million unique TCR beta chains across the 650 to 700 repertoires, and around 9.9 million of these chains were shared by at least two donors. Raw reads were error-corrected and collapsed into unique sequences by a nearest-neighbor algorithm in which closely related sequences were merged to remove PCR and sequencing errors. Alignment of CDR3 sequences to IMGT reference sequences was used to assign V, D and J gene segments. For a sequence to be retained, a match of at least six nucleotides to both a V gene segment and a J gene segment was required. A rearrangement was called productive if the CDR3 had no stop codons and remained in frame with V and J, and every other rearrangement was called non-productive. CDR3 was defined according to IMGT convention as the region running from the second conserved V-encoded cysteine to the conserved J-encoded phenylalanine. The earlier analysis of more than 450 of the donors excluded sequences that lacked an unambiguous match to a single V gene segment. An earlier analysis of a few hundred of the donors called V segments functional above 56.7% productive rearrangements and segregating when the between-donor standard deviation exceeded 5%. A statistical classification framework was built to diagnose cytomegalovirus status from the catalog of TCR beta chain sequences. In a later analysis, V and J genes were assigned by comparing TCR nucleotide sequences against IMGT/GENE-DB human TR gene sequences. Using the TCRdist pipeline, a later analysis assigned CDR3 sequences along with most-parsimonious VDJ recombination scenarios. In a later analysis, each TCR beta chain was defined by its CDR3 amino acid sequence together with its V-gene family, and reads lacking a unique V-gene family were excluded. A later analysis removed roughly 590 highly shared, low-generation-probability nucleotide sequences to deal with suspected cross-contamination and a sequencing artifact. A later analysis calculated a clonal expansion index for each public chain from normalized within-repertoire ranks of inferred template counts. In a later analysis, generation probabilities were computed with a VDJ recombination model fitted to out-of-frame rearrangements, and the resulting probabilities were checked against IGoR. Hypergeometric tests were used in a later analysis to score TCR-TCR, TCR-HLA and TCR-CMV co-occurrence, with a repertoire-size bias correction applied to the TCR pairs. To estimate false discovery rates, a later analysis permuted the HLA or CMV assignments 20 times. In a later analysis, co-occurring TCRs were grouped with DBSCAN, and TCRdist sequence similarity was added when clustering was performed within HLA-allele-positive subsets. Co-occurrence clustering excluded repertoires with fewer than 30,000 or more than 120,000 public chains, plus five with anomalous nucleotide sharing. Sourced from immuneACCESS, this table was stored by TCRdb with only in-frame sequences that have V and J called. A share of the clones is absent; for the studies checked, an unresolved V gene accounts for under half, and the remainder has no known explanation. The V and J calls and the clone size are those of that table, but D and trimming were determined from the DNA. A total of 100,000 to 150,000 clones appear in this sample, around 78% of them only once. The ten largest clones represent 20% of the sample.

In total, fewer than 750 healthy bone marrow donors made up the cohort. All cohort members were sampled while nominally healthy, although unrecorded immune exposures were likely present. The donor was CMV seropositive and was included in the group of 250 to 350 seropositive cohort members. A peripheral blood sample was provided by each donor, and peripheral blood mononuclear cells were used for TCR beta sequencing. The Qiagen DNeasy Blood Extraction Kit was used to extract genomic DNA from the blood cell samples. The CDR3 has 14 amino acids, counting the end cysteine and phenylalanine. Only CDR3 DNA is held: 42 bases, read in frame from base 1. CDR1 and CDR2, looked up from the germline V gene (reference sequence), are LNHNV and YYDKDF. V drops 0 bases and J drops 3 bases, leaving 6 bases in between. On this clone itself: It lacks a known antigen. No base qualities exist here, and no much larger clone lies one base off it.

Material for sequencing was PBMCs. The origin of this receptor is a man younger than 35 in good health and CMV-seropositive. This sequence uses TRBV15 and TRBJ2-1, with the D gene call left open. The CDR3 has the sequence CATSRDSFYNEQFF. The DNA sequence reads TGTGCCACCAGCAGAGACTCGTTCTACAATGAGCAGTTCTTC.